The rows below give T cell receptor beta chains drawn from one sample of a study of cytotoxic CD8 clonotypes in ibrutinib-treated CLL. Some clones are missing from TCRdb's copy, which holds only in-frame ones; the method was immunoSEQ multiplex PCR. The table lists nearly 300,000 clones, around 69% of them singletons. The sequencing used PBMCs, collected at disease progression, from a patient treated with ibrutinib. All receptors come from a human donor with chronic lymphocytic leukemia. The CDR3 runs from the conserved cysteine through the conserved F or W. The D gene is left open where the match is weak. Expanded clones are given a class, and other clones once, few, many or no size at all.

v_gene: TRBV10-3
j_gene: TRBJ2-1
abundance: -
d_gene: TRBD2
CDR3nt: TGTGCCATCAGTGATCTAGTCGGCCCTCCGGGGGGTGAGCAGTTCTTC
CDR3aa: CAISDLVGPPGGEQFF

v_gene: TRBV5-1
j_gene: TRBJ1-6
abundance: -
d_gene: TRBD1
CDR3nt: TGCGCCAGCAGCTGGGGACAGGGGGATAATTCACCCCTCCACTTT
CDR3aa: CASSWGQGDNSPLHF

v_gene: TRBV23-1
j_gene: TRBJ1-1
abundance: -
d_gene: -
CDR3nt: TGCGCCAGCAGTCATTCAGGGGATAGGAACACTGAAGCTTTCTTT
CDR3aa: CASSHSGDRNTEAFF

v_gene: TRBV18
j_gene: TRBJ2-3
abundance: few
d_gene: TRBD1
CDR3nt: TGTGCCAGCTCACCACCGGGACAGGCTACTTCCACAGATACGCAGTATTTT
CDR3aa: CASSPPGQATSTDTQYF

v_gene: TRBV13
j_gene: TRBJ2-7
abundance: -
d_gene: TRBD1
CDR3nt: TGTGCCAGCAGCCCCGTGGGACAGGGGGTCTACGAGCAGTACTTC
CDR3aa: CASSPVGQGVYEQYF

v_gene: TRBV18
j_gene: TRBJ1-5
abundance: -
d_gene: -
CDR3nt: TGTGCCAGCTCACCGGACAGACCCAATAGCAATCAGCCCCAGCATTTT
CDR3aa: CASSPDRPNSNQPQHF

v_gene: TRBV6-5
j_gene: TRBJ2-7
abundance: -
d_gene: -
CDR3nt: TGTGCCAGCAGAGGGACGGCTACCTACGAGCAGTACTTC
CDR3aa: CASRGTATYEQYF

v_gene: TRBV19
j_gene: TRBJ1-4
abundance: -
d_gene: TRBD1
CDR3nt: TGTGCCAGTAGGCGGACAGGGAATGAAAAACTGTTTTTT
CDR3aa: CASRRTGNEKLFF

v_gene: TRBV14
j_gene: TRBJ2-3
abundance: -
d_gene: -
CDR3nt: TGTGCCAGCAGCCAAGGCATAGGGCAGTATTTT
CDR3aa: CASSQGIGQYF

v_gene: TRBV27
j_gene: TRBJ2-3
abundance: -
d_gene: -
CDR3nt: TGTGCCAGCAGTTTACTCGGGCTAGCGCGCACAGATACGCAGTATTTT
CDR3aa: CASSLLGLARTDTQYF

v_gene: TRBV6-1
j_gene: TRBJ1-2
abundance: -
d_gene: -
CDR3nt: TGTGCCAGCAGCGGACTCGGGGCTAACTATGGCTACACCTTC
CDR3aa: CASSGLGANYGYTF

v_gene: TRBV7-9
j_gene: TRBJ2-3
abundance: once
d_gene: -
CDR3nt: TGTGCCAGCAGCTTACAGGGAGATACGCAGTATTTT
CDR3aa: CASSLQGDTQYF

v_gene: TRBV10-1
j_gene: TRBJ1-2
abundance: -
d_gene: -
CDR3nt: TGCGCCAGCAAGTTCTCTCTAGGGGGCTACACCTTC
CDR3aa: CASKFSLGGYTF

v_gene: TRBV9
j_gene: TRBJ1-2
abundance: -
d_gene: -
CDR3nt: TGTGCCAGCAGCGTAGATTATAGGGTTGGTGGCTACACCTTC
CDR3aa: CASSVDYRVGGYTF

v_gene: TRBV2
j_gene: TRBJ1-1
abundance: -
d_gene: TRBD1
CDR3nt: TGTGCCAGCAGCCGGGACAGACCTACGAACACTGAAGCTTTCTTT
CDR3aa: CASSRDRPTNTEAFF

v_gene: TRBV25-1
j_gene: TRBJ2-7
abundance: -
d_gene: -
CDR3nt: TGTGCCAGCAGTGAATTGGTGGCAGGGCGGGATATCTACGAGCAGTACTTC
CDR3aa: CASSELVAGRDIYEQYF

v_gene: TRBV11-2
j_gene: TRBJ1-5
abundance: -
d_gene: TRBD1
CDR3nt: TGTGCCAGCAGCCAGTCGCTGACAGGGCCCTCCAATCAGCCCCAGCATTTT
CDR3aa: CASSQSLTGPSNQPQHF

v_gene: TRBV29-1
j_gene: TRBJ1-5
abundance: -
d_gene: -
CDR3nt: TGCAGCGTTGAAGCGATCGGAGGTGCCCAGCATTTT
CDR3aa: CSVEAIGGAQHF

v_gene: TRBV29-1
j_gene: TRBJ1-2
abundance: few
d_gene: -
CDR3nt: TGCAGCGTTGAACAGGAGCAGGGCTACACCTTC
CDR3aa: CSVEQEQGYTF

v_gene: TRBV4-1
j_gene: TRBJ1-1
abundance: -
d_gene: -
CDR3nt: TGCGCCAGCAGCCAGGTCCGTACAGGGAACACTGAAGCTTTCTTT
CDR3aa: CASSQVRTGNTEAFF

v_gene: TRBV25-1
j_gene: TRBJ1-4
abundance: -
d_gene: -
CDR3nt: TGTGCCAGCAGCCGGGGGTCAGCTAATGAAAAACTGTTTTTT
CDR3aa: CASSRGSANEKLFF

v_gene: TRBV27
j_gene: TRBJ2-6
abundance: -
d_gene: -
CDR3nt: TGTGCCAGCAGTTTGGGGGCATCTGGGGCCAACGTCCTGACTTTC
CDR3aa: CASSLGASGANVLTF

v_gene: TRBV5-1
j_gene: TRBJ1-1
abundance: few
d_gene: -
CDR3nt: TGCGCCAGCAGCTTGACGGCGAACACTGAAGCTTTCTTT
CDR3aa: CASSLTANTEAFF

v_gene: TRBV7-8
j_gene: TRBJ2-5
abundance: -
d_gene: -
CDR3nt: TGTGCCAGCAGCTTAGTCGGAGTATCGGAGACCCAGTACTTC
CDR3aa: CASSLVGVSETQYF

v_gene: TRBV7-9
j_gene: TRBJ1-2
abundance: once
d_gene: -
CDR3nt: TGTGCCAGCAGCTTAGCCGACGGTTACTATGGCTACACCTTC
CDR3aa: CASSLADGYYGYTF

v_gene: TRBV7-2
j_gene: TRBJ2-2
abundance: once
d_gene: -
CDR3nt: TGTGCCAGCAGCTTCCGACCAGGTTGGGGTGCCGGGGAGCTGTTTTTT
CDR3aa: CASSFRPGWGAGELFF

v_gene: TRBV7-9
j_gene: TRBJ2-5
abundance: many
d_gene: -
CDR3nt: TGTGCCAGCAGCCTTACAGGGCCAGAGACCCAGTACTTC
CDR3aa: CASSLTGPETQYF

v_gene: TRBV28
j_gene: TRBJ1-1
abundance: -
d_gene: -
CDR3nt: TGTGCCAGCAGTTTGCTCCCGAGCAGGGCTTTCTTT
CDR3aa: CASSLLPSRAFF

v_gene: TRBV11-2
j_gene: TRBJ2-5
abundance: -
d_gene: -
CDR3nt: TGTGCCAGCAGCTTAGAGACCCAGTACTTC
CDR3aa: CASSLETQYF

v_gene: TRBV2
j_gene: TRBJ1-4
abundance: -
d_gene: TRBD1
CDR3nt: TGTGCCAGCAGCAAAGGATTGGGACAGGGGGATGAAAAACTGTTTTTT
CDR3aa: CASSKGLGQGDEKLFF

v_gene: TRBV28
j_gene: TRBJ2-7
abundance: once
d_gene: TRBD2
CDR3nt: TGTGCCAGTCGGGGGGGGCTAAGGTACGAGCAGTACTTC
CDR3aa: CASRGGLRYEQYF

v_gene: TRBV2
j_gene: TRBJ2-5
abundance: -
d_gene: -
CDR3nt: TGTGCCAGCCTCTCGTCTAAGACCCAGTACTTC
CDR3aa: CASLSSKTQYF

v_gene: TRBV9
j_gene: TRBJ2-7
abundance: -
d_gene: TRBD2
CDR3nt: TGTGCCAGCAGCCCTTCTAGTAGCGGGAGTTTGGGCTACGAGCAGTACTTC
CDR3aa: CASSPSSSGSLGYEQYF

v_gene: TRBV7-9
j_gene: TRBJ2-5
abundance: -
d_gene: -
CDR3nt: TGTGCCAGCAGCGAGACGCGGGTGCTAGATAGACAAGAGACCCAGTACTTC
CDR3aa: CASSETRVLDRQETQYF

v_gene: TRBV19
j_gene: TRBJ1-2
abundance: -
d_gene: TRBD1
CDR3nt: TGTGCCAGCAACGACAGGGGGTTGGGTAACTATGGCTACACCTTC
CDR3aa: CASNDRGLGNYGYTF

v_gene: TRBV19
j_gene: TRBJ1-6
abundance: -
d_gene: -
CDR3nt: TGTGCCAGTAGTATCGGCCGATATAATTCACCCCTCCACTTT
CDR3aa: CASSIGRYNSPLHF

v_gene: TRBV9
j_gene: TRBJ2-7
abundance: -
d_gene: -
CDR3nt: TGTGCCAGCAGCGTAGGTGGAAGCTCCTACGAGCAGTACTTC
CDR3aa: CASSVGGSSYEQYF

v_gene: TRBV5-4
j_gene: TRBJ1-1
abundance: -
d_gene: -
CDR3nt: TGTGCCAGCAGCCAAAGGGGCATGAACACTGAAGCTTTCTTT
CDR3aa: CASSQRGMNTEAFF

v_gene: TRBV28
j_gene: TRBJ2-2
abundance: -
d_gene: -
CDR3nt: TGTGCCAGCAGCCGCCCACCGGGACACCTCCTGGATACCGGGGAGCTGTTTTTT
CDR3aa: CASSRPPGHLLDTGELFF

v_gene: TRBV27
j_gene: TRBJ1-5
abundance: once
d_gene: -
CDR3nt: TGTGCCAGCAGTGCCGACAGGTTAGAGCCCCAGCATTTT
CDR3aa: CASSADRLEPQHF

v_gene: TRBV5-6
j_gene: TRBJ2-3
abundance: -
d_gene: -
CDR3nt: TGTGCCAGCAGCGCGACAGTACCGTTGAGTAATACGCAGTATTTT
CDR3aa: CASSATVPLSNTQYF

v_gene: TRBV7-9
j_gene: TRBJ2-2
abundance: few
d_gene: -
CDR3nt: TGTGCCAGCAGCTTGGGGTCCACGAACACCGGGGAGCTGTTTTTT
CDR3aa: CASSLGSTNTGELFF

v_gene: TRBV9
j_gene: TRBJ2-1
abundance: -
d_gene: TRBD2
CDR3nt: TGTGCCAGCAGCACTCTCGGACTAGCGGGAGGGCCAGAGCAGTTCTTC
CDR3aa: CASSTLGLAGGPEQFF

v_gene: TRBV4-1
j_gene: TRBJ1-2
abundance: -
d_gene: -
CDR3nt: TGCGCCAGCAGCCAAGGAGGGAATAACTATGGCTACACCTTC
CDR3aa: CASSQGGNNYGYTF

v_gene: TRBV2
j_gene: TRBJ2-6
abundance: -
d_gene: -
CDR3nt: TGTGCCAGCAGTCAGGGATTCTCTGGGGCCAACGTCCTGACTTTC
CDR3aa: CASSQGFSGANVLTF

v_gene: TRBV2
j_gene: TRBJ2-5
abundance: once
d_gene: -
CDR3nt: TGTGCCCCCGCGGCAGCGATCGGCGAGACCCAGTACTTC
CDR3aa: CAPAAAIGETQYF

v_gene: TRBV9
j_gene: TRBJ1-4
abundance: -
d_gene: TRBD1
CDR3nt: TGTGCCAGCAGCGCGCGCTTCGGGACAGATGAAAAACTGTTTTTT
CDR3aa: CASSARFGTDEKLFF

v_gene: TRBV18
j_gene: TRBJ1-2
abundance: -
d_gene: -
CDR3nt: TGTGCCAGCTCACCTACCGGGGTATCCAATGGCTACACCTTC
CDR3aa: CASSPTGVSNGYTF

v_gene: TRBV5-1
j_gene: TRBJ2-2
abundance: -
d_gene: -
CDR3nt: TGCGCCACTCGCTATGAGGACACCGGGGAGCTGTTTTTT
CDR3aa: CATRYEDTGELFF

v_gene: TRBV11-2
j_gene: TRBJ2-5
abundance: -
d_gene: TRBD1
CDR3nt: TGTGCCAGCAGCCCTAGTCGCAGAAACAGGGGAGAGACCCAGTACTTC
CDR3aa: CASSPSRRNRGETQYF

v_gene: TRBV7-9
j_gene: TRBJ1-3
abundance: -
d_gene: -
CDR3nt: TGTGCCAGCAGCTTAGGTGGTTATTCCTTCTCCGGAAACACCATATATTTT
CDR3aa: CASSLGGYSFSGNTIYF